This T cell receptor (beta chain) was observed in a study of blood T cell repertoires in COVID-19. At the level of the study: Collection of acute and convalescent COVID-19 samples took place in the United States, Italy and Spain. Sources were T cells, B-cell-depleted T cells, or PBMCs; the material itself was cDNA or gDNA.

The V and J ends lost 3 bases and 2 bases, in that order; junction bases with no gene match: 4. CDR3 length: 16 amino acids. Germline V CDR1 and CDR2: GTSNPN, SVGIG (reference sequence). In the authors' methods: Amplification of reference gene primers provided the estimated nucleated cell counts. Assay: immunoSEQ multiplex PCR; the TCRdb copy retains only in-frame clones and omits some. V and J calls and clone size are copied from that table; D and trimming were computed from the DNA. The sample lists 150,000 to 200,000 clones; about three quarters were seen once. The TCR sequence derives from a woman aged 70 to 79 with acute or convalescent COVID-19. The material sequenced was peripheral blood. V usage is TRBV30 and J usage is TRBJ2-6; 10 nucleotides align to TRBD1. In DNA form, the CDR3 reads TGTGCCTGGAGGTTTGACAGGGGGCCTGGGGCCAACGTCCTGACTTTC. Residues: CAWRFDRGPGANVLTF.